This T cell receptor beta chain was documented in a study of human T cells and chemical hapten exposure. As for the study in general: Alopecia universalis, totalis or areata was present in patients who were mostly female. Findings and limits, study-wide: Significantly greater numbers of large CDR3 similarity clusters came from expanded TCRs than from controls. With patch test score, the counts of PT1 expanded TCRs showed a positive correlation. DPC sensitization did not alter TCRs above 1 in 1000 frequency.

TCRdb recomputed calls from the RACE reads with MiXCR, one row per CDR3 protein. The sample comprises roughly 380,000 distinct CDR3 sequences, more than 4.5% of which are singletons, and roughly 2.4% rests with the top ten. The time point denotes: patch test 1, 2 weeks after DPC sensitization. Treatment in this sample: therapeutic diphenylcyclopropenone sensitization with weekly scalp DPC. The CDR3 totals 15 residues. The germline V gene has CDR1 SGHRS and CDR2 YFSETQ. V lost 2 bases to trimming and J lost 10 bases; unmatched junction nucleotides: 8. This clonotype showed up just a few times. Its antigen is not identified.

This receptor was taken from a woman between 45 and 65 years old with alopecia areata. Some clones in this sample may be carry-over from other donors' samples. The rearrangement links TRBV5-1 to TRBJ2-1, with 11 bases identical to TRBD2. The starting material was whole blood, obtained in connection with sensitization to the hapten diphenylcyclopropenone (DPC). The CDR3 sequence is CASSFSGGEGTEQFF. The CDR3 nucleotides are TGCGCCAGCAGCTTTAGCGGGGGGGAAGGCACGGAGCAGTTCTTC.